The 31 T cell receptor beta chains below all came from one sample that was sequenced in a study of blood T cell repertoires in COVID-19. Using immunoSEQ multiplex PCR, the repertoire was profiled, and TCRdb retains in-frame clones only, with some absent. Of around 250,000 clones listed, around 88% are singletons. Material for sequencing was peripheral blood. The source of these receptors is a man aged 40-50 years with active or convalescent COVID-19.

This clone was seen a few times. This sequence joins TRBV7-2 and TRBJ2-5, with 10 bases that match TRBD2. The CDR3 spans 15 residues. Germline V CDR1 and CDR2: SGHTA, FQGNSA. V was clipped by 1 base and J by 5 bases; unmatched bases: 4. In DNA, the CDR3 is TGTGCCAGCAGCTTAGTGAGCGGGGGGGCCGAGACCCAGTACTTC. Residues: CASSLVSGGAETQYF.

CDR3: CAWIRDLTGNTIYF. Written as DNA, the CDR3 is TGTGCCTGGATACGAGATCTGACTGGAAACACCATATATTTT. The chain links TRBV30 to TRBJ1-3; no firm D call. With 4 bases removed from V and 2 bases from J, the gap between germline ends came to 12 bases. Germline V lookup: CDR1 GTSNPN, CDR2 SVGIG (reference sequence). The CDR3 consists of 14 residues.

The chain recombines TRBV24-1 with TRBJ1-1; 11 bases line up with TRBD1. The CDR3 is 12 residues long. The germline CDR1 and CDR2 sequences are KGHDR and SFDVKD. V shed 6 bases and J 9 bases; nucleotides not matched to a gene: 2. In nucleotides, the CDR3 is TGTGCCACCAGTAGGACAGGGGGCCAAGCTTTCTTT. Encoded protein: CATSRTGGQAFF.

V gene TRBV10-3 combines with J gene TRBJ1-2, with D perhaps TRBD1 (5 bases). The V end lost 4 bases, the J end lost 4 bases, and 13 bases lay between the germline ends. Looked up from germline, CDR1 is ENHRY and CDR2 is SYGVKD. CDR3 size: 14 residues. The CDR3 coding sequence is TGTGCCATCAGTGGGAAAACAGGCGGCTATGGCTACACCTTC. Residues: CAISGKTGGYGYTF.

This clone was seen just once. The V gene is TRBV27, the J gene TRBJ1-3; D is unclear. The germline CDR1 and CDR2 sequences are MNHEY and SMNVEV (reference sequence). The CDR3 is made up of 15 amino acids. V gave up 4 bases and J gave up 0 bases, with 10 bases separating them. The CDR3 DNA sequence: TGTGCCAGCAGTTCACGATTGAGCTCTGGAAACACCATATATTTT. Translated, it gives CASSSRLSSGNTIYF.

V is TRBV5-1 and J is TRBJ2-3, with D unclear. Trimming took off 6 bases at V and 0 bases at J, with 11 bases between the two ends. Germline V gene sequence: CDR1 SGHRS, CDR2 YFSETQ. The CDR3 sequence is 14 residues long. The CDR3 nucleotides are TGCGCCAGCACCGCAGTGGGCAGCACAGATACGCAGTATTTT. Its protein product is CASTAVGSTDTQYF.

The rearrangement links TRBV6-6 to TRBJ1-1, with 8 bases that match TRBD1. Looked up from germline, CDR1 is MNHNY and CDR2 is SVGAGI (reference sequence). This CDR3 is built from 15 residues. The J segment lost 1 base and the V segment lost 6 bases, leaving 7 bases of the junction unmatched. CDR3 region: CASSSQGAKNTEAFF. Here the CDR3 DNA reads TGTGCCAGCAGCTCCCAGGGGGCGAAGAACACTGAAGCTTTCTTT.

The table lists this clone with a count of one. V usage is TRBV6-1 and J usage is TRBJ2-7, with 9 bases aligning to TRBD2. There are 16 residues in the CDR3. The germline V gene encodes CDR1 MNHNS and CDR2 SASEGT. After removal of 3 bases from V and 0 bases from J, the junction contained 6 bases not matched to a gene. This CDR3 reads CASSDFSGGLSYEQYF. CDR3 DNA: TGTGCCAGCAGTGACTTTAGCGGGGGACTCTCCTACGAGCAGTACTTC.

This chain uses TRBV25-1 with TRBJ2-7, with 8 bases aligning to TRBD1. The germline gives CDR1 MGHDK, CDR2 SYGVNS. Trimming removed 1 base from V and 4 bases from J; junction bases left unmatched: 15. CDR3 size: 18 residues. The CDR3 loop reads CASSEWVGRQGNQYEQYF. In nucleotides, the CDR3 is TGTGCCAGCAGTGAATGGGTGGGGCGACAGGGGAATCAATACGAGCAGTACTTC.

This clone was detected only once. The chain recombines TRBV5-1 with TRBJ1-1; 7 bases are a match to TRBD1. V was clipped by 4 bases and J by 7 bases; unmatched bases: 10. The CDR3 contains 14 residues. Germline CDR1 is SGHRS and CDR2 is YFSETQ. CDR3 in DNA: TGCGCCAGCAGCCTAAGACAGGGTTGGGATGAAGCTTTCTTT. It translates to CASSLRQGWDEAFF.

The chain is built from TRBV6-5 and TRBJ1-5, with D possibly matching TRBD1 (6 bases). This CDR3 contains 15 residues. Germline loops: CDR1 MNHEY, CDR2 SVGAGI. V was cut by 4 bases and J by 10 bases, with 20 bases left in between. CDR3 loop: CASSSTSTGLGPQHF. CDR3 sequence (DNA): TGTGCCAGCAGTTCAACTTCGACAGGTTTGGGCCCCCAGCATTTT.

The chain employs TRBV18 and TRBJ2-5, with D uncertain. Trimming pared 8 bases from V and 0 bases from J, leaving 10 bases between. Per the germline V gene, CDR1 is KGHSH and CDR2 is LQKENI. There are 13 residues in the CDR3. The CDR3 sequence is CASLRRDQETQYF. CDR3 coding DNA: TGTGCCAGCCTTCGACGGGACCAAGAGACCCAGTACTTC.

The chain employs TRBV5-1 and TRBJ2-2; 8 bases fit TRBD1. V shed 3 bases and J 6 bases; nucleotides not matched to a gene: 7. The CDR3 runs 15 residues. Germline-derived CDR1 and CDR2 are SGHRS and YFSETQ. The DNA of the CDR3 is TGCGCCAGCAGCTCCGGGACAGGCGGGGCCGGGGAGCTGTTTTTT. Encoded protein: CASSSGTGGAGELFF.

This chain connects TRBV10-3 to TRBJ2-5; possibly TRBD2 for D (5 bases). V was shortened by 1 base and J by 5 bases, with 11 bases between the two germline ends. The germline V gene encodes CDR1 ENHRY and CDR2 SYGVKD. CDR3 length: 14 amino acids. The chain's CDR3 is CAISEFAEAETQYF. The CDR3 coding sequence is TGTGCCATCAGTGAGTTCGCGGAGGCGGAGACCCAGTACTTC.

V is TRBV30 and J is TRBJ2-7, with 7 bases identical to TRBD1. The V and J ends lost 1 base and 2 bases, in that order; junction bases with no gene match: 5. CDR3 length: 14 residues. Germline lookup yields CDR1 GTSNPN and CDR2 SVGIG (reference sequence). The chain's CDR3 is CAWSGGGGPYEQYF. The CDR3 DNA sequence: TGTGCCTGGAGTGGAGGGGGCGGGCCCTACGAGCAGTACTTC. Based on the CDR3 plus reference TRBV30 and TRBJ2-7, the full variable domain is SQTIHQWPATLVQPVGSPLSLECTVEGTSNPNLYWYRQAAGRGLQLLFYSVGIGQISSEVPQNLSASRPQDRQFILSSKKLLLSDSGFYLCAWSGGGGPYEQYFGPGTRLTVT.

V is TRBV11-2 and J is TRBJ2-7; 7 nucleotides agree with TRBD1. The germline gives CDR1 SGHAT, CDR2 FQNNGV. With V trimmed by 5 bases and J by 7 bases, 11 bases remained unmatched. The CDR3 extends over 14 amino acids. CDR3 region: CASSLLTDRIEQYF. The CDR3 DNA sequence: TGTGCCAGCAGCCTACTGACGGACAGGATTGAGCAGTACTTC.

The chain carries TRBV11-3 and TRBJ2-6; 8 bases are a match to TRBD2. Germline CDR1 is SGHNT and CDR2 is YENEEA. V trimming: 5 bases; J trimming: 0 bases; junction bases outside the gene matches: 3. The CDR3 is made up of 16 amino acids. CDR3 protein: CASSPGGYSGANVLTF. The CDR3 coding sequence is TGTGCCAGCAGCCCGGGGGGGTACTCTGGGGCCAACGTCCTGACTTTC.

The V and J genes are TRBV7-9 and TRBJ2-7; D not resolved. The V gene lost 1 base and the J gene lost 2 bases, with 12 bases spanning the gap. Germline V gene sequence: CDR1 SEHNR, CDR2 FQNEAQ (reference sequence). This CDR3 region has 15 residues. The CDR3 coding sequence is TGTGCCAGCAGCTTAGGGCCCTCACCCCCCTACGAGCAGTACTTC. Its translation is CASSLGPSPPYEQYF.

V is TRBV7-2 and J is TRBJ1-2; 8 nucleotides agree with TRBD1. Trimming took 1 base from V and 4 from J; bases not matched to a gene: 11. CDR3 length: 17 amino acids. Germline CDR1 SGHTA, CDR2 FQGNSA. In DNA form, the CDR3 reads TGTGCCAGCAGCTTAGTTGCCGGGACAGGCGGGGGCTATGGCTACACCTTC. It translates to CASSLVAGTGGGYGYTF.

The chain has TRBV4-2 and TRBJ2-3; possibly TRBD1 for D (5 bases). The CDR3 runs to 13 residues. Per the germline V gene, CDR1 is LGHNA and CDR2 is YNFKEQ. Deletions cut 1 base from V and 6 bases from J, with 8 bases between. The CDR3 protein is CASSQGWGDTQYF. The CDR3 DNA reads TGTGCCAGCAGCCAAGGGTGGGGCGATACGCAGTATTTT.

CDR3 loop: CASSEAVRSGTLDKNIQYF. CDR3 DNA sequence: TGTGCCAGCAGTGAAGCAGTCCGAAGCGGGACGTTAGACAAAAACATTCAGTACTTC. This chain links TRBV6-1 with TRBJ2-4; 7 bases fit TRBD2. Germline V lookup: CDR1 MNHNS, CDR2 SASEGT. This CDR3 region has 19 residues. Trimming took 0 bases from V and 3 from J; bases not matched to a gene: 14.

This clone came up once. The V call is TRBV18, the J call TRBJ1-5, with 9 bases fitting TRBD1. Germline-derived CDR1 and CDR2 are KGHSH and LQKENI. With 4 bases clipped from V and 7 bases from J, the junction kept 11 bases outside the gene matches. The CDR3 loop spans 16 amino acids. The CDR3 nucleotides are TGTGCCAGCTCACGAGGACAGGGGAAAGGGGAACAGCCCCAGCATTTT. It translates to CASSRGQGKGEQPQHF.

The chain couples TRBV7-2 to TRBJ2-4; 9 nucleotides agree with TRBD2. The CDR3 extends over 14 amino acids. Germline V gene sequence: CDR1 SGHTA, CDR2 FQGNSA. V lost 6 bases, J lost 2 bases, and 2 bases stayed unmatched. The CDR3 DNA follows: TGTGCCAGCAGTAGCGGGAGTCCCAAAAACATTCAGTACTTC. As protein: CASSSGSPKNIQYF.

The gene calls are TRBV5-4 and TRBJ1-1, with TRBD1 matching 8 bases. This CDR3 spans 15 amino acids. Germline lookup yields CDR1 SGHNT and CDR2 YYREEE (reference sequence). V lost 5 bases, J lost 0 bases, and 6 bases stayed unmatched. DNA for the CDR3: TGTGCCAGCAGAAAGGACAGGGCACTGAACACTGAAGCTTTCTTT. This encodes CASRKDRALNTEAFF. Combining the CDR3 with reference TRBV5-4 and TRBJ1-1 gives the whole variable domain ETGVTQSPTHLIKTRGQQVTLRCSSQSGHNTVSWYQQALGQGPQFIFQYYREEENGRGNFPPRFSGLQFPNYSSELNVNALELDDSALYLCASRKDRALNTEAFFGQGTRLTVV.

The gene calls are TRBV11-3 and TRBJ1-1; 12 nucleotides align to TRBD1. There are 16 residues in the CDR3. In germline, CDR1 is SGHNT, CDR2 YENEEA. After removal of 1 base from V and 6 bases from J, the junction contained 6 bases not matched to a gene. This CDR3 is CASSLAGTGGYAEAFF. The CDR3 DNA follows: TGTGCCAGCAGCTTAGCCGGGACAGGGGGCTATGCTGAAGCTTTCTTT.

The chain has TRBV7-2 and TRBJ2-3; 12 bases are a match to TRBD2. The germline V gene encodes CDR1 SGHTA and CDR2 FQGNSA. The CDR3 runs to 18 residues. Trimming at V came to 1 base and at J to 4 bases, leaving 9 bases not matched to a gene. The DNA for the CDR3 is TGTGCCAGCAGCTTAGAGGCTAGCGGGGGGGCCAGTTCAGATACGCAGTATTTT. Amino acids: CASSLEASGGASSDTQYF.

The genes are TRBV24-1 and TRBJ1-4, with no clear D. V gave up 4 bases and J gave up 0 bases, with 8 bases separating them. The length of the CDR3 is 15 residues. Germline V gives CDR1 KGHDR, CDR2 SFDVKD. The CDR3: CATSDPRSTNEKLFF. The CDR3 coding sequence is TGTGCCACCAGTGACCCTAGGTCAACTAATGAAAAACTGTTTTTT.

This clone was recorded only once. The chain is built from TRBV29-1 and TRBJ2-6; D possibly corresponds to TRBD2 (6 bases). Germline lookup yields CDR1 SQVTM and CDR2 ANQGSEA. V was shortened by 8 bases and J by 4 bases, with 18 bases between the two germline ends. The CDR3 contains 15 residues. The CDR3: CSPPVTGLGANVLTF. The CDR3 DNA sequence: TGCAGCCCCCCCGTGACGGGACTGGGGGCCAACGTCCTGACTTTC.

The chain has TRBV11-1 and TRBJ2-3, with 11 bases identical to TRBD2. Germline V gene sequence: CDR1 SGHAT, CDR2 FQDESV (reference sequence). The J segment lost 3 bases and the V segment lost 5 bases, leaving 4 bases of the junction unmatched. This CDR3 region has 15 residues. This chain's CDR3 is CASSKGLAVTDTQYF. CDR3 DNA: TGTGCCAGCAGCAAGGGACTAGCGGTTACAGATACGCAGTATTTT. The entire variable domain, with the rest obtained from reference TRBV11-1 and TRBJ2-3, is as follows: EAEVAQSPRYKITEKSQAVAFWCDPISGHATLYWYRQILGQGPELLVQFQDESVVDDSQLPKDRFSAERLKGVDSTLKIQPAELGDSAMYLCASSKGLAVTDTQYFGPGTRLTVL.

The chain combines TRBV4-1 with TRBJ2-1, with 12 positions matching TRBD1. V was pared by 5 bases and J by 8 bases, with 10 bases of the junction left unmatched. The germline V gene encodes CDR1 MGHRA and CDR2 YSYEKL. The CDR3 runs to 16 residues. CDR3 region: CASSLPAGTGGHEQFF. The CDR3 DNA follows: TGCGCCAGCAGCTTACCTGCTGGGACAGGGGGCCATGAGCAGTTCTTC.

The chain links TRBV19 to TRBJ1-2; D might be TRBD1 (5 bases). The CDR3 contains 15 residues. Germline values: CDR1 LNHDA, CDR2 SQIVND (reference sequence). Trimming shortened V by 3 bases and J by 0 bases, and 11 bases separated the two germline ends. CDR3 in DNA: TGTGCCAGTAGTATTTATGCGGGACCTAACTATGGCTACACCTTC. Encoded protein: CASSIYAGPNYGYTF.